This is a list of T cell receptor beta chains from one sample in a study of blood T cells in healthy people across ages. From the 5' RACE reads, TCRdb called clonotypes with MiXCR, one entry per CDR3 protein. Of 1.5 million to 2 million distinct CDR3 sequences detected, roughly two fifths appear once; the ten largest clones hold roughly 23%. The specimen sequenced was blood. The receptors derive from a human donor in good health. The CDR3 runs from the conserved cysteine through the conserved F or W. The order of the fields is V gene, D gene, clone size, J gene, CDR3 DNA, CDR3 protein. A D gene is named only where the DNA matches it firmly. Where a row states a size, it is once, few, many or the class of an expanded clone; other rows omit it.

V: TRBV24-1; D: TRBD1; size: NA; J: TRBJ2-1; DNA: TGTGCCACCAGTGACAGCGGACAGGGCCGTTCACAAGAGACCCAGTTCTTC; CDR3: CATSDSGQGRSQETQFF
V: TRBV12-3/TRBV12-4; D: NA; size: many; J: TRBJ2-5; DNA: TGTGCCAGCAGTCCGGGACTTAAAGAGACCCAGTACTTC; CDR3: CASSPGLKETQYF
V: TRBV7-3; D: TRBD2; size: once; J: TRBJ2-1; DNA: TGTGCCAGCAGCAATTCGGGGGGTGAGCAGTTCTTC; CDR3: CASSNSGGEQFF
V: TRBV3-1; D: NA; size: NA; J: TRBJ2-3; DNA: TGTGCCAGCAGCCAAGGTGGGGAGGGGGACGTTACGCAGTATTTT; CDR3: CASSQGGEGDVTQYF
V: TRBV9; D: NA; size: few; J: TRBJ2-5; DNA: TGTGCCAGCAGCGATGGTGCGGGGCGCTTCCAAGAGACCCAGTACTTC; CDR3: CASSDGAGRFQETQYF
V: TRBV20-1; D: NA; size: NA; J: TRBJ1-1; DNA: TGCAGTGCTAGGGGCTTTGGGATTGCTGAAGCTTTCTTT; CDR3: CSARGFGIAEAFF
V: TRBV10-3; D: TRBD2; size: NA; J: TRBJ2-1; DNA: TGTGCCATCGGTAGGACTAGCCCTACCCGACGGTACAATGAGCAGTTCTTC; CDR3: CAIGRTSPTRRYNEQFF
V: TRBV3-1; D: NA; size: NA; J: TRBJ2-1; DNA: TGTGCCAGCAGCCGCCGGACTGTACAAGAGACCCAGTTCTTC; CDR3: CASSRRTVQETQFF
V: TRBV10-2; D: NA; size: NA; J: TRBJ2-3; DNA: TGCGCCAGCAGCGGGTCTCCTGTCGATACGCAGTATTTT; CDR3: CASSGSPVDTQYF
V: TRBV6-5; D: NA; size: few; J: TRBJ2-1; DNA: TGTGCCAGCAGCTGGCTCCGACAGCAGTTCTTC; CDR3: CASSWLRQQFF
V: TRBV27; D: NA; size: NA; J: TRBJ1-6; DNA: TGTGCCAGCAGTTTATCAGCCAAGGGCATACGGAATTCACCCCTCCACTTT; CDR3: CASSLSAKGIRNSPLHF
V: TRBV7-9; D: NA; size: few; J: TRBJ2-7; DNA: TGTGCCAGCAGCTTATGGAGGAGCGAGCAGTACTTC; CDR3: CASSLWRSEQYF
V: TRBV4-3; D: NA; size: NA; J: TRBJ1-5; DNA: TGCACCAGCAGCCAAAGGTTGGATCAGCCCCAGCATTTT; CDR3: CTSSQRLDQPQHF
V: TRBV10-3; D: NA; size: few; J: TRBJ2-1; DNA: TGTGCCATCAGTGAGGCATTGTACAATGAGCAGTTCTTC; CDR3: CAISEALYNEQFF
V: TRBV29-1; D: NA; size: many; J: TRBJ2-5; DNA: TGCAGCGTTGAAGGCGGTAGGACCGGGCGAGAGACCCAGTACTTC; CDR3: CSVEGGRTGRETQYF
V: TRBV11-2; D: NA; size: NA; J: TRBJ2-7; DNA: TGTGCCAGCAGCCCATGGAATTTAATCTCCTACGAGCAGTACTTC; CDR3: CASSPWNLISYEQYF
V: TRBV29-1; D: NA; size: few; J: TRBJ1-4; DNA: TGCAGCGTTGAAGGCGACTCTAAACTGTTTTTT; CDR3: CSVEGDSKLFF
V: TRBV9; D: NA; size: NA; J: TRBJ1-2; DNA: TGTGCCAGCAGCGTCCGGGCTGGTACTAACTATGGCTACACCTTC; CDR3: CASSVRAGTNYGYTF
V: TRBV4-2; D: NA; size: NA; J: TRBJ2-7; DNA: TGTGCCAGCAGCCAACGCGCGGCAGGGTCCCTCGAAGACCCCTACGAGCAGTACTTC; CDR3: CASSQRAAGSLEDPYEQYF
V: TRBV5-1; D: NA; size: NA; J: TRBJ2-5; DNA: TGCGCCAGCAGCTTGGACCCTGGATGGACAGCCCAAGAGACCCAGTACTTC; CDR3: CASSLDPGWTAQETQYF
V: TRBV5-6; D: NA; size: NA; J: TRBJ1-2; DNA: TGTGCCAGCAGCTTGGGAGACAGCCTTAACTATGGCTACACCTTC; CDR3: CASSLGDSLNYGYTF
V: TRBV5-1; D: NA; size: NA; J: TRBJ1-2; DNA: TGCGCCAGCAGCTCACAAATCGGCCGTAACTGTGGCTACACCTTC; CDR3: CASSSQIGRNCGYTF
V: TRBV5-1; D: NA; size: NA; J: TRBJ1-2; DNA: TGCGCCAGCAGCTTGGATTCGGTGGGAGACGGCTACACCTTC; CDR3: CASSLDSVGDGYTF
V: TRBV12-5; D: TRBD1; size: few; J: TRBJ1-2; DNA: TGTGCTAGTGGCCCGCACAGGGACAGCAATAACTATGGCTACACCTTC; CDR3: CASGPHRDSNNYGYTF
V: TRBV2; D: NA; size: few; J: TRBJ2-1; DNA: TGTGCCAGCAGTTGGCCCTTCGATGAGCAGTTCTTC; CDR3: CASSWPFDEQFF
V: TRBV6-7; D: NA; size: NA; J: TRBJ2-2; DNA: TGTGCCAGCAGTCGATGGGGGAGCACCGGGGAGCTGTTTTTT; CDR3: CASSRWGSTGELFF
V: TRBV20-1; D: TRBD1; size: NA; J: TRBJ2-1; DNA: TGCAGTGCAACAGGTTGGGTAGGGGGCTTGAATGAGCAGTTCTTC; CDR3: CSATGWVGGLNEQFF
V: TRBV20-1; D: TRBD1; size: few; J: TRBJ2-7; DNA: TGCAGTGCTAGGAACTGGGACAGCACCTACGAGCAGTACTTC; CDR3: CSARNWDSTYEQYF
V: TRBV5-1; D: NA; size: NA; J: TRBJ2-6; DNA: TGCGCCAGCAACATAAACTCTGGGGCCGACGTCCTGACTTTC; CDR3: CASNINSGADVLTF
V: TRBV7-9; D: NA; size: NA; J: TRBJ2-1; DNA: TGTGCCAGCAGCTTAGCCCTTACCCTGACCGAGACGATGGACAATGAGCAGTTCTTC; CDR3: CASSLALTLTETMDNEQFF
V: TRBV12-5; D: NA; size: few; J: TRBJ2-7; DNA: TGTGCTAGTGGTTTGGTACCCCCCACCTACGAGCAGTACTTC; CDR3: CASGLVPPTYEQYF
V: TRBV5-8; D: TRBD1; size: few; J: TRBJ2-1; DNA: TGTGCCAGCAGAAATGGACAGGGTGAGCGGGATGAGCAGTTCTTC; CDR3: CASRNGQGERDEQFF
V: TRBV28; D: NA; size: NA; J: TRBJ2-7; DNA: TGTGCCAGCAGTTTGCCCGGGGGCAGAGTGATCTACGAGCAGTACTTC; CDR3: CASSLPGGRVIYEQYF